These 5 T cell receptor beta chains came from one sample sequenced in a study of long-term antiretroviral therapy in people with HIV. It was version v3.0 of the immunoSEQ assay that was run at survey level. Here immunoSEQ multiplex PCR was the method, and the copy in TCRdb shows in-frame clones only, minus some. Of approximately 17,000 clones listed, about 78% were seen once; the top ten hold roughly 14%. The sample consisted of unsorted PBMCs, taken nearly 3.3 years after starting antiretroviral therapy. Receptors originate from a woman between 35 and 50 years old with HIV.

The sample holds one count of this clone. The chain is built from TRBV5-1 and TRBJ2-7; possibly TRBD1 for D (6 bases). Germline assignment: CDR1 SGHRS and CDR2 YFSETQ. This CDR3 is built from 14 residues. V lost 2 bases and J lost 5, with 14 bases in between. For the CDR3, the DNA is TGCGCCAGCAGCTTCCAGGGGAATATGGACGAGCAGTACTTC. Amino acid sequence: CASSFQGNMDEQYF.

The genes are TRBV5-1 and TRBJ2-1; no firm D call. CDR1 and CDR2 (germline): SGHRS, YFSETQ. The CDR3 extends over 15 amino acids. V was trimmed by 0 bases and J by 5 bases, leaving 12 bases between them. CDR3 in amino acids: CASSLATGAHNEQFF. The CDR3 DNA follows: TGCGCCAGCAGCTTGGCGACTGGAGCCCACAATGAGCAGTTCTTC.

This chain joins TRBV5-1 and TRBJ2-5; D ambiguous. Germline values: CDR1 SGHRS, CDR2 YFSETQ. There are 15 residues in the CDR3. V dropped 4 bases and J dropped 4 bases, with 17 bases sitting between them. The CDR3 loop is CASSPQWGSAETQYF. DNA of the CDR3: TGCGCCAGCAGCCCGCAGTGGGGATCGGCAGAGACCCAGTACTTC. Together with reference TRBV5-1 and TRBJ2-5, the CDR3 gives the full variable domain: KAGVTQTPRYLIKTRGQQVTLSCSPISGHRSVSWYQQTPGQGLQFLFEYFSETQRNKGNFPGRFSGRQFSNSRSEMNVSTLELGDSALYLCASSPQWGSAETQYFGPGTRLLVL.

The V and J genes are TRBV11-1 and TRBJ2-5; D unclear. The CDR3 has 12 amino acids. Germline CDR1 SGHAT, CDR2 FQDESV (reference sequence). Trimming pared 2 bases from V and 0 bases from J, leaving 1 base between. CDR3 DNA: TGTGCCAGCAGCTTAAACCAAGAGACCCAGTACTTC. Protein: CASSLNQETQYF.

The chain joins TRBV5-1 to TRBJ1-1; 10 bases fit TRBD1. V shed 5 bases and J 11 bases; nucleotides not matched to a gene: 9. The CDR3 spans 13 residues. CDR1 is SGHRS, CDR2 YFSETQ, per germline. The CDR3 region is CASRAGTGDRAFF. For the CDR3, the DNA is TGCGCCAGCAGGGCCGGGACAGGGGATCGGGCTTTCTTT.